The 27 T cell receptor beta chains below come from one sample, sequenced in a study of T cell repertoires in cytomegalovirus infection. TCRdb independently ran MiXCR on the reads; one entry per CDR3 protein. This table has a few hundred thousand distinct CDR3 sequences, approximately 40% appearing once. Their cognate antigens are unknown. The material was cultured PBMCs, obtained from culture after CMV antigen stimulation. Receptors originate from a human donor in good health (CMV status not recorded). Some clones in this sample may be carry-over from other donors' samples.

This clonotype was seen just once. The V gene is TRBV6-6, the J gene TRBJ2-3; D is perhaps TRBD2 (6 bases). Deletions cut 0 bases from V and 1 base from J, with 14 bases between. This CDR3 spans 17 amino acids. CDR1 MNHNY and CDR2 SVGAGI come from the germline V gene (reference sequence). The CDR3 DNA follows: TGTGCCAGCAGTTACTCGAGACGCGGGGTCCGCACAGATACGCAGTATTTT. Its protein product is CASSYSRRGVRTDTQYF.

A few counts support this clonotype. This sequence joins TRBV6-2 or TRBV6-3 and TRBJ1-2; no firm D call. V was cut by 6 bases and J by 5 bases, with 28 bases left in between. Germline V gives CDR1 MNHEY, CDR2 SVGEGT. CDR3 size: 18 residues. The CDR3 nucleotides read TGTGCCAGCAGCCTCAGCGTCCGGCCAGCAGGTCTTTTATATGGCTACACCTTC. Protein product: CASSLSVRPAGLLYGYTF.

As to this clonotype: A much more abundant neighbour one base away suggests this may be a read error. In nucleotides, the CDR3 is TGTGCCAGCAGCCTGGACAGGGGCGCAGATACGCAGTATTTT. It codes for CASSLDRGADTQYF. The chain joins TRBV7-2 to TRBJ2-3; 9 bases line up with TRBD1. CDR3 length: 14 amino acids. The V and J ends lost 5 bases and 4 bases, in that order; junction bases with no gene match: 4. CDR1 and CDR2 from the germline V gene are SGHTA and FQGNSA.

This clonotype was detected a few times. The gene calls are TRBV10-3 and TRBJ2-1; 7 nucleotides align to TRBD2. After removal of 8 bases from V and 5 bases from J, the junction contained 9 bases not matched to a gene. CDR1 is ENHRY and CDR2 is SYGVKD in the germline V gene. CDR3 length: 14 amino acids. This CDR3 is CAIGRGGRDNEQFF. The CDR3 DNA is TGTGCCATCGGGAGGGGCGGCAGGGACAATGAGCAGTTCTTC.

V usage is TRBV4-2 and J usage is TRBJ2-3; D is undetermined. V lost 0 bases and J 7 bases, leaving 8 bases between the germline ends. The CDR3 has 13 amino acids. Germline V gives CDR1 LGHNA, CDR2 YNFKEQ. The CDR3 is CASSQDQVHTQYF. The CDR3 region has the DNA TGTGCCAGCAGCCAAGATCAAGTACATACGCAGTATTTT.

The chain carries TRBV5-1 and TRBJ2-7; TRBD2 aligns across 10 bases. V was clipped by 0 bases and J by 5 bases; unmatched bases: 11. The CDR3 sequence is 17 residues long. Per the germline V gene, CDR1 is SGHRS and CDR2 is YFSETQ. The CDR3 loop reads CASSLGALAGVRDEQYF. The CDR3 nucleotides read TGCGCCAGCAGCTTGGGGGCTCTAGCGGGAGTTCGGGACGAGCAGTACTTC.

CDR3 protein: CASSLGVGTQYF. CDR3 sequence (DNA): TGTGCCAGCAGCTTGGGCGTGGGTACGCAGTATTTT. V and J are TRBV7-2 and TRBJ2-3; D is undetermined. This CDR3 spans 12 amino acids. Germline values: CDR1 SGHTA, CDR2 FQGNSA. The V end lost 3 bases, the J end lost 8 bases, and 9 bases lay between the germline ends. The full variable domain, with the rest looked up from reference TRBV7-2 and TRBJ2-3, is GAGVSQSPSNKVTEKGKDVELRCDPISGHTALYWYRQSLGQGLEFLIYFQGNSAPDKSGLPSDRFSAERTGGSVSTLTIQRTQQEDSAVYLCASSLGVGTQYFGPGTRLTVL.

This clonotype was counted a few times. CDR3 loop: CASSTSAGQGGKLFF. The CDR3 bases are TGTGCCAGCAGTACAAGTGCGGGACAGGGTGGAAAACTGTTTTTT. The rearrangement joins TRBV6-1 to TRBJ1-4; 9 bases line up with TRBD1. The CDR3 is 15 amino acids. CDR1 is MNHNS, CDR2 SASEGT, per germline. V gave up 5 bases and J gave up 10 bases; unmatched junction bases: 11.

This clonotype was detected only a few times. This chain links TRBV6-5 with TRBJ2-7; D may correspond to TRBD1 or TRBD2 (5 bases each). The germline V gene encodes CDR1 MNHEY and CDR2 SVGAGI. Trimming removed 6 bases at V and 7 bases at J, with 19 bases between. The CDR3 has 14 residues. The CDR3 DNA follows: TGTGCCAGCAGCCAGTGGGGCGGGCTCCGGGAGCAGTACTTC. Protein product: CASSQWGGLREQYF.

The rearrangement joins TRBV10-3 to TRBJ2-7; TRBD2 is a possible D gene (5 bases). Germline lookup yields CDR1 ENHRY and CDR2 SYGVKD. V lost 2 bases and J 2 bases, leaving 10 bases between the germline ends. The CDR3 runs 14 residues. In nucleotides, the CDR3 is TGTGCCATCAGTGAGGCGGACGGGACCTACGAGCAGTACTTC. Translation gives CAISEADGTYEQYF.

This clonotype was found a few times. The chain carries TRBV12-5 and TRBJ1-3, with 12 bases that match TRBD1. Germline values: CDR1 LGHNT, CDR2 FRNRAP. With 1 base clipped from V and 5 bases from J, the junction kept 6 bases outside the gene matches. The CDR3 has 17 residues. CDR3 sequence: CASGLGGTGGRRNTIYF. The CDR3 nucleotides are TGTGCTAGTGGTTTGGGTGGGACAGGGGGCAGGCGAAACACCATATATTTT.

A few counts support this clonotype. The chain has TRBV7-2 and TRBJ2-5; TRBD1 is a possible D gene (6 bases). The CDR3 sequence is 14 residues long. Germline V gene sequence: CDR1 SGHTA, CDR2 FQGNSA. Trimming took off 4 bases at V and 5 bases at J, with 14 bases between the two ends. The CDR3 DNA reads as TGTGCCAGCAGCTCCACAGGGCGCGGGGAGACCCAGTACTTC. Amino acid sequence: CASSSTGRGETQYF.

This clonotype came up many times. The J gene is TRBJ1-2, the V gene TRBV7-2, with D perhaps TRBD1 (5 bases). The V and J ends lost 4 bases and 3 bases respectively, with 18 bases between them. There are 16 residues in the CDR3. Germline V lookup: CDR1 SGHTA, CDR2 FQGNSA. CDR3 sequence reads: CASSYPRGRADYGYTF. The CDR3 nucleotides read TGTGCCAGCAGCTACCCTAGGGGCAGGGCGGACTATGGCTACACCTTC.

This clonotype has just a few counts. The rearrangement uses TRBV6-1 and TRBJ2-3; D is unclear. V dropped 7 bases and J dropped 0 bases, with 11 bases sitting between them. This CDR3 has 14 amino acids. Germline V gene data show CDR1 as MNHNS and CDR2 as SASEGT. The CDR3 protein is CASTQHSSTDTQYF. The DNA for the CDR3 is TGTGCCAGCACCCAACACAGTAGCACAGATACGCAGTATTTT.

The DNA for the CDR3 is TGTGCCAGCAGCTTAGGTGGGGCCCCAGATACGCAGTATTTT. It is translated as CASSLGGAPDTQYF. This chain uses TRBV7-6 with TRBJ2-3; maybe TRBD1 (5 bases). V lost 1 base and J lost 4, with 9 bases in between. Germline CDR1 reads SGHVS; CDR2 reads FNYEAQ. The CDR3 loop spans 14 amino acids.

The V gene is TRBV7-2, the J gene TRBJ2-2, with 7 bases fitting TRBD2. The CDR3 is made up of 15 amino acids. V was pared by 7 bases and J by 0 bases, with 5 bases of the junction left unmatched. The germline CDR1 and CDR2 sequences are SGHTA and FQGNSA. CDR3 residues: CASKDGRTNTGELFF. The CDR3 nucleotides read TGTGCCAGCAAGGACGGGAGGACGAACACCGGGGAGCTGTTTTTT.

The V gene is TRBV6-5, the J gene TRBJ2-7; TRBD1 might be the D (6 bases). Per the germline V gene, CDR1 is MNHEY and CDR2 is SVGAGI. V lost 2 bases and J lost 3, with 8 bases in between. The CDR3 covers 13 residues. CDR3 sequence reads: CASSYHRVYEQYF. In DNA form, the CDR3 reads TGTGCCAGCAGTTACCACAGGGTCTACGAGCAGTACTTC.

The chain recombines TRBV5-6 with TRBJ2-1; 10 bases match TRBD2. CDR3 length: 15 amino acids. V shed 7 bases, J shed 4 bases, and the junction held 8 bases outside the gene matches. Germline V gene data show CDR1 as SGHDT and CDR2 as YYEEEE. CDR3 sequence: CASLNGTSAYNEQFF. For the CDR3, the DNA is TGTGCCAGCCTTAACGGGACTAGCGCATACAATGAGCAGTTCTTC.

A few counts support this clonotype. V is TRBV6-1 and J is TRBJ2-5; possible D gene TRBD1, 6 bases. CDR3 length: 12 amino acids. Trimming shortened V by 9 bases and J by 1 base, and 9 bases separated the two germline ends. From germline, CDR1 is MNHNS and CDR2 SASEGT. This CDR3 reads CASGRGQETQYF. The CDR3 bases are TGTGCCAGTGGCAGGGGCCAAGAGACCCAGTACTTC.

The CDR3 coding sequence is TGTGCCAGCAGCCTACAGGCGGGAACCTATGGCTACACCTTC. This sequence encodes CASSLQAGTYGYTF. This chain joins TRBV7-2 and TRBJ1-2, with a tentative D call TRBD1 (5 bases). V shed 5 bases and J shed 4 bases, with 14 bases lying between them. This CDR3 spans 14 amino acids. Germline CDR1 reads SGHTA; CDR2 reads FQGNSA. Based on the CDR3 plus reference TRBV7-2 and TRBJ1-2, the full variable domain is GAGVSQSPSNKVTEKGKDVELRCDPISGHTALYWYRQSLGQGLEFLIYFQGNSAPDKSGLPSDRFSAERTGGSVSTLTIQRTQQEDSAVYLCASSLQAGTYGYTFGSGTRLTVV.

The CDR3 region has the DNA TGTGCCAGCAGTGGAGACCTGGGACAGTACACAGATACGCAGTATTTT. Encoded protein: CASSGDLGQYTDTQYF. The rearrangement uses TRBV6-6 and TRBJ2-3; 7 bases align to TRBD1. Germline V CDR1 and CDR2: MNHNY, SVGAGI (reference sequence). The junction had 10 bases not matched to a gene; V was cut back by 5 bases and J by 2 bases. This CDR3 contains 16 residues.

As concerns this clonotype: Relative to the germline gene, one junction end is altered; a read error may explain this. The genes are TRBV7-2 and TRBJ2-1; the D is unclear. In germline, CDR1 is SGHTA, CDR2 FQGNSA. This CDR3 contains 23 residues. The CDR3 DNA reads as TGTGCCGGCAGCTTAGAAGGGTTCCTATTCCCACTCCTAATGTCGAGCTCCTACAATGAGCAGTTCTTC. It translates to CAGSLEGFLFPLLMSSSYNEQFF.

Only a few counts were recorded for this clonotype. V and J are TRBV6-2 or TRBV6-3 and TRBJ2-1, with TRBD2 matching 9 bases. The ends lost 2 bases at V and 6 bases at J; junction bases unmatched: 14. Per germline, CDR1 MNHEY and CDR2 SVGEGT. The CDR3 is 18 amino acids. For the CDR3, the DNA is TGTGCCAGCAGTTACCCCGGGCTAGCGGGGAGCTCGGGCAATGAGCAGTTCTTC. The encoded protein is CASSYPGLAGSSGNEQFF.

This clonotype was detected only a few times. The DNA for the CDR3 is TGTGCCAGCAGCTTGGCGGGGCCCCTAACTGAAGCTTTCTTT. This sequence encodes CASSLAGPLTEAFF. The chain joins TRBV7-2 to TRBJ1-1; D might be TRBD1 (5 bases). CDR1 is SGHTA, CDR2 FQGNSA, per germline. The CDR3 loop spans 14 amino acids. Trimming stripped 3 bases from V and 5 bases from J, with 13 bases between.

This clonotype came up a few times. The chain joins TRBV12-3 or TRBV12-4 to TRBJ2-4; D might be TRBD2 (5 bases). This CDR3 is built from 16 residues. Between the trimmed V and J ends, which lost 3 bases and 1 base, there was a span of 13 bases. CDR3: CASSFSDSRAKNIQYF. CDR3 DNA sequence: TGTGCCAGCAGTTTTAGCGATTCGCGGGCCAAAAACATTCAGTACTTC.

Here the CDR3 reads CASSFGTAGGGELFF. The CDR3 DNA follows: TGTGCCAGCAGCTTTGGCACAGCCGGGGGCGGGGAGCTGTTTTTT. The gene calls are TRBV7-8 and TRBJ2-2, with D maybe TRBD2 (6 bases). Trimming pared 3 bases from V and 7 bases from J, leaving 15 bases between. This CDR3 has 15 residues. Germline V gene data show CDR1 as SGHVS and CDR2 as FQNEAQ.

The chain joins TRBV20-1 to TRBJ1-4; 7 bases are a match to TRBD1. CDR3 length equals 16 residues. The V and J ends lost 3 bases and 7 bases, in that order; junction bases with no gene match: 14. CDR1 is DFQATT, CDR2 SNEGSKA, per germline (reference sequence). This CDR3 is CSASRGLTGYFEKLFF. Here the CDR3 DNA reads TGCAGTGCTAGTCGGGGACTGACAGGGTATTTTGAAAAACTGTTTTTT.